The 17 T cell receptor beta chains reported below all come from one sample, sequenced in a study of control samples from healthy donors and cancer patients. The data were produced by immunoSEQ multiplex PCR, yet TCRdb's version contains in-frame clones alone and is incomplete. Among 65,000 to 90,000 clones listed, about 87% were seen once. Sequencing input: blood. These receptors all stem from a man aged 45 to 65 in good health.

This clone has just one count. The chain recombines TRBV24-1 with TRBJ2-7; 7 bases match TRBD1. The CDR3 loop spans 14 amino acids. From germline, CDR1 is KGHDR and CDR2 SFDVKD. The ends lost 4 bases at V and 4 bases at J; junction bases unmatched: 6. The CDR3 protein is CATSEGDSLYEQYF. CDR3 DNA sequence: TGTGCCACCAGTGAGGGGGACAGCCTATACGAGCAGTACTTC.

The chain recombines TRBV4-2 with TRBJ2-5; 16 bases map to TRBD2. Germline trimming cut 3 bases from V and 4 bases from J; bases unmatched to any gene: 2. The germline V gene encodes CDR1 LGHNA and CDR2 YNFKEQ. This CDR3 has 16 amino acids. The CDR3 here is CASSQGTSGGAETQYF. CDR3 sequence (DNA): TGTGCCAGCAGCCAGGGGACTAGCGGGGGGGCAGAGACCCAGTACTTC.

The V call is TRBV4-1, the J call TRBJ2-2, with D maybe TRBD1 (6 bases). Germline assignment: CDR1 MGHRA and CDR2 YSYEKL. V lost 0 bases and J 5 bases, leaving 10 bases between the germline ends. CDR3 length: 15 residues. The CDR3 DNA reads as TGCGCCAGCAGCCAAGAAGACAGGTTAACCGGGGAGCTGTTTTTT. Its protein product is CASSQEDRLTGELFF.

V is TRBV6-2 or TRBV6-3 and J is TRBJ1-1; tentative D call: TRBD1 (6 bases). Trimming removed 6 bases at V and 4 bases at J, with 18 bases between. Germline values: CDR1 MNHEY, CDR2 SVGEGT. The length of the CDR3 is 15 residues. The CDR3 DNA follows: TGTGCCAGCAGCTTGGGACACCTAGGGATCACTGAAGCTTTCTTT. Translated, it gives CASSLGHLGITEAFF.

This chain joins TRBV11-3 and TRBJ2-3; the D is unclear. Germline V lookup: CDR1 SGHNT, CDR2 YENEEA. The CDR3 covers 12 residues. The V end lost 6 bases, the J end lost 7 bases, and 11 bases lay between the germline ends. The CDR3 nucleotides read TGTGCCAGCAGTTTTGGACGGAATACGCAGTATTTT. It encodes CASSFGRNTQYF.

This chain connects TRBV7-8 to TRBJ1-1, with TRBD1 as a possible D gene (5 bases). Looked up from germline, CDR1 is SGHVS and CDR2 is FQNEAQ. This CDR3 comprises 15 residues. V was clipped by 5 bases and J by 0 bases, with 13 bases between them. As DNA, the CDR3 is TGTGCCAGCAGCCCGGAAGGGGCCATGAACACTGAAGCTTTCTTT. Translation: CASSPEGAMNTEAFF.

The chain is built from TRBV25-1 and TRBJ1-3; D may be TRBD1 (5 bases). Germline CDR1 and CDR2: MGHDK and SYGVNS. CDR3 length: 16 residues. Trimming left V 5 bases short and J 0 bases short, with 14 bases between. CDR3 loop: CASSSPGPNSGNTIYF. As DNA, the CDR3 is TGTGCCAGCAGTAGCCCGGGACCGAACTCTGGAAACACCATATATTTT.

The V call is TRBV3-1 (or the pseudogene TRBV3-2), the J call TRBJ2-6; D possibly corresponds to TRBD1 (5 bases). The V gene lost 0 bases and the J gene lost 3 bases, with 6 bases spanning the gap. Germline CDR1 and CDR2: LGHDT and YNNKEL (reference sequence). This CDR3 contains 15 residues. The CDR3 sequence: CASSQERGGANVLTF. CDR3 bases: TGTGCCAGCAGCCAAGAAAGGGGTGGGGCCAACGTCCTGACTTTC.

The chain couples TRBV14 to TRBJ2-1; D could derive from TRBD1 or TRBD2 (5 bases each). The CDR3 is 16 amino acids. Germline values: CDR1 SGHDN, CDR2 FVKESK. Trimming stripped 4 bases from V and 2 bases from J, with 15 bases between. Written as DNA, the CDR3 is TGTGCCAGCAGCCGTCCGGGGACGGCTCCCTACAATGAGCAGTTCTTC. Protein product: CASSRPGTAPYNEQFF.

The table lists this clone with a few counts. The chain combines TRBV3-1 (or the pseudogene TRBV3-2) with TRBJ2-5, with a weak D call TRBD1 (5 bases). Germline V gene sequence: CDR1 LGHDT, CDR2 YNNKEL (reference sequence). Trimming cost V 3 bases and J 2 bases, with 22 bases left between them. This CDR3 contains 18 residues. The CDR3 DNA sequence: TGTGCCAGCAGCCATGTCTCAATTTCCCCAGGGATACAAGAGACCCAGTACTTC. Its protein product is CASSHVSISPGIQETQYF.

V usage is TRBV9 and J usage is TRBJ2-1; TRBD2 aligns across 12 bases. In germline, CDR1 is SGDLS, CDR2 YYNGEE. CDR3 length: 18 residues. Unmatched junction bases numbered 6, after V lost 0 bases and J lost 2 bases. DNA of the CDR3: TGTGCCAGCAGCGTAGAGGGCTCTAGCGGGGGGGCCTACAATGAGCAGTTCTTC. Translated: CASSVEGSSGGAYNEQFF.

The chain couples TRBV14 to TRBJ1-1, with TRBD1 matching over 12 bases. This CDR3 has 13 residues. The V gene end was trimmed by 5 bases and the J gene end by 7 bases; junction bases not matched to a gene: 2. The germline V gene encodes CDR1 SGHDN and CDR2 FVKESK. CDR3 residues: CASSWDRGREAFF. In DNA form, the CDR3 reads TGTGCCAGCAGCTGGGACAGGGGGCGTGAAGCTTTCTTT.

In DNA, the CDR3 is TGTGCCAGTAGTACATCCGGGACTAGCGGGGGGACAGATACGCAGTATTTT. It translates to CASSTSGTSGGTDTQYF. The chain couples TRBV19 to TRBJ2-3, with 15 bases fitting TRBD2. The CDR3 length is 17 residues. V shed 4 bases, J shed 3 bases, and the junction held 5 bases outside the gene matches. Looked up from germline, CDR1 is LNHDA and CDR2 is SQIVND (reference sequence). Variable domain in full (rest from reference TRBV19 and TRBJ2-3): DGGITQSPKYLFRKEGQNVTLSCEQNLNHDAMYWYRQDPGQGLRLIYYSQIVNDFQKGDIAEGYSVSREKKESFPLTVTSAQKNPTAFYLCASSTSGTSGGTDTQYFGPGTRLTVL.

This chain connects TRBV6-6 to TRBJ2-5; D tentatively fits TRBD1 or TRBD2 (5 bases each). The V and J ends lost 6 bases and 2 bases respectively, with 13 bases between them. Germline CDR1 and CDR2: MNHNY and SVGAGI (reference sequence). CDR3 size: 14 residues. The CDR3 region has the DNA TGTGCCAGCAGGGATCCGGGACGACAAGAGACCCAGTACTTC. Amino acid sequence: CASRDPGRQETQYF.

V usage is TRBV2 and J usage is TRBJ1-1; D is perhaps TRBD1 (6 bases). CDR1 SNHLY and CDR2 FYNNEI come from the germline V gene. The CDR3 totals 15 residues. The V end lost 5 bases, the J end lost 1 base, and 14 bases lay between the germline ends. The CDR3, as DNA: TGTGCCAGCAGTTCACAGGGTTCCACGAACACTGAAGCTTTCTTT. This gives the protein CASSSQGSTNTEAFF. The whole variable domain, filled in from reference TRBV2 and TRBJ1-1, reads EPEVTQTPSHQVTQMGQEVILRCVPISNHLYFYWYRQILGQKVEFLVSFYNNEISEKSEIFDDQFSVERPDGSNFTLKIRSTKLEDSAMYFCASSSQGSTNTEAFFGQGTRLTVV.

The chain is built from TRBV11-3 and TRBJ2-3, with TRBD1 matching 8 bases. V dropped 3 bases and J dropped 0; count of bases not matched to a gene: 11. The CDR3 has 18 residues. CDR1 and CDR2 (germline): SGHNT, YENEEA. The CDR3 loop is CASSFLGQGVPSTDTQYF. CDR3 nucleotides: TGTGCCAGCAGCTTCCTAGGACAGGGCGTACCTAGCACAGATACGCAGTATTTT.

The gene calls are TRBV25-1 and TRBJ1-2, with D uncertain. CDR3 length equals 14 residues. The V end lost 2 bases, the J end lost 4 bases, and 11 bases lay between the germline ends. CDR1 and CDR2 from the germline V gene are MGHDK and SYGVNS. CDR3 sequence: CASSEAGRLYGYTF. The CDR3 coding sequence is TGTGCCAGCAGTGAAGCGGGCAGACTCTATGGCTACACCTTC.